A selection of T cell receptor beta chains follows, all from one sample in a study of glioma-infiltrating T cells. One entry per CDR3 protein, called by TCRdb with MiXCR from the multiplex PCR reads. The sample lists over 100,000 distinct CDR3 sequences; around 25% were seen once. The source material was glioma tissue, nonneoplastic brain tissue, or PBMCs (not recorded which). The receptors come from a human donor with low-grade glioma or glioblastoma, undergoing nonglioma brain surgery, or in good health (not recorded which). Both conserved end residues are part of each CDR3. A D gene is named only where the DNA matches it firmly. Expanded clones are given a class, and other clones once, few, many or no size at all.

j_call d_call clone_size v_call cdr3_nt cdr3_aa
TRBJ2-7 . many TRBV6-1 TGTGCCAGCAGTTCCGGGACATTGGGGACCGAGCAGTACTTC CASSSGTLGTEQYF
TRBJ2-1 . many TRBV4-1 TGCGCCAGCAGCCAAGAGATCAATGAGCAGTTCTTC CASSQEINEQFF
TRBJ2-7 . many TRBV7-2 TGTGCCAGCAGCCAAGAGGGACCGAACTACGAGCAGTACTTC CASSQEGPNYEQYF
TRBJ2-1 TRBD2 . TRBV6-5 TGTGCCAGCAGACCTTTAGCGGGAGGGCGAAATGAGCAGTTCTTC CASRPLAGGRNEQFF
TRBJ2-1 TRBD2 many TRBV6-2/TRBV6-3 TGTGCCAGCAGTTGGTTAGCGGGTGAGGCTAGGGATGAGCAGTTCTTC CASSWLAGEARDEQFF
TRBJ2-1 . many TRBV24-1 TGTGCCACCAGTGACGGAGGGCTTACGAGCTCCTACAATGAGCAGTTCTTC CATSDGGLTSSYNEQFF
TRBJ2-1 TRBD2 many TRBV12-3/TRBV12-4 TGTGCCACCTATAGCGGGGCTTACAATGAGCAGTTCTTC CATYSGAYNEQFF
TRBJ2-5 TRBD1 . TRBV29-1 TGCAGCGTTGAAGGTCCCGTTCAGGGACAGGGCGTCCAAGAGGCCCAGTACTTC CSVEGPVQGQGVQEAQYF
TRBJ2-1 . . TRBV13 TGTGCCAGCAGCTCTCAAGGAGAGGCCAATGAGCAGTTCTTC CASSSQGEANEQFF
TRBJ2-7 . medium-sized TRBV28 TGTGCCAGCAGTCTTCACTACGAGCAGTACTTC CASSLHYEQYF
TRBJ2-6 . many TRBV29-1 TGCAGCGTTCAGTACTCTGGGGCCAACGTCCTGACTTTC CSVQYSGANVLTF
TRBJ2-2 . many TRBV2 TGTGCCAGCAGTCGAAATCTAGGGGACTCCGGGGAGCTGTTTTTT CASSRNLGDSGELFF
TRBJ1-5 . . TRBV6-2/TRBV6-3 TGTGCTAGAAGTTGGGCCCAAGGTCAGCCCCAGCATTTT CARSWAQGQPQHF
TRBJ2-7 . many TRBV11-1 TGTGCCAGCAGCTCAGGCCGGGTGGACTACGAGCAGTACTTC CASSSGRVDYEQYF
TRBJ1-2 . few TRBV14 TGTGCCAGCAGCCCGGGCCTATCACCCTCTGGCTACACCTTC CASSPGLSPSGYTF
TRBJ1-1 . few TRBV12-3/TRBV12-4 TGTGCCAGCAGAAGGGCCCCCGAGGGCACTGAAGCTTTCTTT CASRRAPEGTEAFF
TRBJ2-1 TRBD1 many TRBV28 TGTGCCAGCAGTCCACTAGACAGGGCAAAGTTCTTC CASSPLDRAKFF
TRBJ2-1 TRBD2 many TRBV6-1 TGTGCCAGCAGTGAACCCGGGACTACCTACAATGAGCAGTTCTTC CASSEPGTTYNEQFF
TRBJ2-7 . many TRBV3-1 TGTGCCAGCGGGGGGACATTCTACGAGCAGTACTTC CASGGTFYEQYF
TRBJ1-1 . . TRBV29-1 TGCAGCGTTGAATGGACGGAGAACACTGAAGCTTCCTTT CSVEWTENTEASF
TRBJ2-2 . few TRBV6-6 TGTGCCAGCAGCCAAGAGCGGGCGAACACCGGGGAGCTGTTTTTT CASSQERANTGELFF
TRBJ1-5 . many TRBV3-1 TGTGCCAGCAGCCAAGATATAGGTCAGCCCCAGCATTTT CASSQDIGQPQHF
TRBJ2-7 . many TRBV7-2 TGTGCCAGCAGCTTAGTACAGGGCGAGCAGTACTTC CASSLVQGEQYF
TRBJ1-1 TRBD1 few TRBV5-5 TGTGCCAGCAGCTTCCGACAGGGGAACACTGAAGCTTTCTTT CASSFRQGNTEAFF